This TCR beta chain was captured by sequencing in a study of blood T cell repertoires in COVID-19. Per the original methods: Reference gene primer amplification in the assay estimated nucleated cell counts. Measured with immunoSEQ multiplex PCR; TCRdb has only the in-frame clones, and not every one. The DNA gave D and trimming, while V, J and clone size come from that table. The table includes about 110,000 clones, more than 75% detected once. The clonotype originates from a woman between 45 and 60 years old with acute or convalescent COVID-19. Material for sequencing was peripheral blood.

The CDR3 sequence: CASTRDREGDEHF. The CDR3 DNA reads as TGTGCCAGCACCCGGGACAGGGAGGGGGATGAACATTTT. The chain joins TRBV2 to TRBJ1-5, with 9 bases that match TRBD1. Germline V lookup: CDR1 SNHLY, CDR2 FYNNEI. CDR3 size: 13 residues. V shed 7 bases, J shed 16 bases, and the junction held 14 bases outside the gene matches.